This TCR beta chain was recovered during a study of shared clonotypes between healthy human individuals. Study observations and caveats: Naive subsets generally exceeded memory subsets in estimated richness. Unshared clonotypes carried lower generation probabilities than those common to all four donors.

Genomic DNA of each subset was evenly split across several immunoSEQ plates. Each replicate PCR on the sorted subsets used about 0.2 ug DNA (around 30,000 T cell genomes). Assay: immunoSEQ multiplex PCR; the TCRdb copy retains only in-frame clones and omits some. The table shows approximately 940,000 clones, with roughly 72% occurring only once. Between the trimmed V and J ends, which lost 6 bases and 1 base, there was a span of 10 bases. This CDR3 contains 13 residues. Germline CDR1 MNHNS, CDR2 SASEGT. About this clone itself: The antigen remains undetermined.

The V call is TRBV6-1, the J call TRBJ2-7; D is possibly TRBD1 (5 bases). The sequenced material came from memory CD4+ T cells sorted from blood. Subset specified: CD45RA-negative fraction. The TCR was taken from a man younger than 30 in good health. The DNA of the CDR3 is TGTGCCAGCAGCCCTAGGACATCCTACGAGCAGTACTTC. Its protein is CASSPRTSYEQYF.